One sample yielded the 27 T cell receptor beta chains listed below, sequenced in a study of low-dose radiotherapy and immunotherapy resistance in tumors. The time point was: after trial treatment. Treatment meaning: LDRT plus nivolumab, ipilimumab, low-dose cyclophosphamide and aspirin (RACIN trial). First-strand cDNA relied on TRAV- and TRBV-specific primers spanning alpha and beta chains. With a constant-region primer and a V-primer adapter, TCRs were subjected to roughly 20 PCR cycles of amplification. One entry per CDR3 protein results from TCRdb running MiXCR on the reads. The table records 60,000 or so distinct CDR3 sequences, 23% of them present only once. This sample comprised PBMCs, obtained after low-dose radiotherapy plus immunotherapy. Receptors were obtained from a male donor with prostate cancer.

This clonotype was observed at least ten times. The rearrangement uses TRBV5-1 and TRBJ2-2; D ambiguous. The CDR3 has 15 amino acids. Trimming took off 0 bases at V and 3 bases at J, with 9 bases between the two ends. Germline assignment: CDR1 SGHRS and CDR2 YFSETQ. CDR3: CASSLGPPDTGELFF. For the CDR3, the DNA is TGCGCCAGCAGCTTGGGACCCCCGGACACCGGGGAGCTGTTTTTT.

This clonotype has at least ten counts. The rearrangement joins TRBV7-3 to TRBJ1-5; D remains ambiguous. The CDR3 runs 14 residues. From germline, CDR1 is SGHTA and CDR2 FQGTGA. Trimming stripped 5 bases from V and 2 bases from J, with 10 bases between. The CDR3 is CASSTSGGNQPQHF. The DNA for the CDR3 is TGTGCCAGCAGCACGAGTGGCGGCAATCAGCCCCAGCATTTT.

This clonotype was found many times. The chain carries TRBV20-1 and TRBJ2-7; D is tentatively TRBD1 or TRBD2 (5 bases each). V was shortened by 5 bases and J by 6 bases, with 17 bases between the two germline ends. In germline, CDR1 is DFQATT, CDR2 SNEGSKA (reference sequence). The CDR3 has 13 residues. CDR3 amino acids: CSAHYGQGPEQYF. The CDR3 DNA sequence: TGCAGTGCTCACTATGGGCAGGGACCCGAGCAGTACTTC.

This clonotype came up many times. The CDR3 nucleotides are TGTGCCAGCAGCTTGGGTAGCCAAGAGACCCAGTACTTC. Translated, it gives CASSLGSQETQYF. The rearrangement joins TRBV5-4 to TRBJ2-5; no definite D call. CDR1 and CDR2 (germline): SGHNT, YYREEE (reference sequence). This CDR3 is 13 amino acids long. V was clipped by 0 bases and J by 1 base, with 4 bases between them.

This clonotype has a count of ten or more. The chain recombines TRBV7-2 with TRBJ2-2; 12 bases are a match to TRBD2. The V and J ends lost 5 bases and 6 bases, in that order; junction bases with no gene match: 7. CDR1 and CDR2 from the germline V gene are SGHTA and FQGNSA. The CDR3 sequence is 16 residues long. The CDR3, as DNA: TGTGCCAGCAGCCCAACTAGCGGGGGGATCTCCGGGGAGCTGTTTTTT. It yields the protein CASSPTSGGISGELFF. Full variable domain (outside the CDR3, taken from reference TRBV7-2 and TRBJ2-2): GAGVSQSPSNKVTEKGKDVELRCDPISGHTALYWYRQSLGQGLEFLIYFQGNSAPDKSGLPSDRFSAERTGGSVSTLTIQRTQQEDSAVYLCASSPTSGGISGELFFGEGSRLTVL.

Notes on this clonotype: With a far larger clone one base away, a read error is the likely cause. The V call is TRBV6-2 or TRBV6-3, the J call TRBJ1-3; D is unresolved. Germline CDR1 reads MNHEY; CDR2 reads SVGEGT. The CDR3 is 13 amino acids. The CDR3 spells CVSSRAPGNTIYF. The CDR3 bases are TGTGTCAGCTCGCGGGCCCCTGGAAACACCATATATTTT.

In this sample, this clonotype turned up a few times. The chain carries TRBV4-2 and TRBJ2-7; 8 bases align to TRBD2. With 1 base clipped from V and 3 bases from J, the junction kept 5 bases outside the gene matches. Per the germline V gene, CDR1 is LGHNA and CDR2 is YNFKEQ. This CDR3 has 15 amino acids. The CDR3 reads CASSQAIAGYYEQYF. CDR3 bases: TGTGCCAGCAGCCAAGCAATAGCGGGATACTACGAGCAGTACTTC.

This clonotype was detected many times. CDR3 sequence: CASSPPLAGVATDTQYF. The CDR3 region has the DNA TGCGCCAGCAGCCCTCCTCTAGCGGGAGTTGCCACAGATACGCAGTATTTT. The chain recombines TRBV4-1 with TRBJ2-3; the match to TRBD2 covers 10 bases. The V and J ends lost 4 bases and 2 bases, in that order; junction bases with no gene match: 9. CDR3 length: 17 residues. Germline V gene sequence: CDR1 MGHRA, CDR2 YSYEKL.

This chain links TRBV9 with TRBJ1-2; the D is unclear. The germline V gene encodes CDR1 SGDLS and CDR2 YYNGEE. This CDR3 has 15 residues. Between the trimmed V and J ends, which lost 0 bases and 0 bases, there was a span of 9 bases. CDR3 in DNA: TGTGCCAGCAGCGTAGATCCGGACTCTAACTATGGCTACACCTTC. Its protein product is CASSVDPDSNYGYTF.

Worth noting for this clonotype: Only one base separates this from a far larger clonotype, so it likely reflects a read error. This sequence joins TRBV5-8 and TRBJ1-2; 9 bases agree with TRBD1. There are 16 residues in the CDR3. The germline V gene encodes CDR1 SGHTS and CDR2 YDEGEE. V trimming: 7 bases; J trimming: 4 bases; junction bases outside the gene matches: 14. The CDR3 protein is CASAGTGGADPYGYTF. CDR3 DNA: TGTGCCAGCGCCGGCACAGGGGGCGCAGACCCCTATGGCTACACCTTC.

This clonotype showed up many times. CDR3 sequence reads: CASSYVAWVYYSYEQYF. In nucleotides, the CDR3 is TGTGCCAGCAGTTACGTGGCATGGGTATACTACTCCTACGAGCAGTACTTC. The chain carries TRBV6-2 or TRBV6-3 and TRBJ2-7; no definite D call. Per germline, CDR1 MNHEY and CDR2 SVGEGT. This CDR3 has 17 amino acids. V lost 2 bases and J 0 bases, leaving 17 bases between the germline ends.

Only one count was recorded for this clonotype. This likely came from a read error, as a far larger clone is one base away. The chain joins TRBV2 to TRBJ2-1; 8 bases match TRBD2. Germline assignment: CDR1 SNHLY and CDR2 FYNNEI. The CDR3 spans 14 residues. The V segment lost 6 bases and the J segment 8 bases; nucleotides outside the gene matches: 9. The CDR3 DNA sequence: TGTGCCAGCAGACCGGGACTAGGCGCCTATGAGCAGTTCTTC. The encoded protein is CASRPGLGAYEQFF.

This clonotype came up many times. The CDR3 loop is CSAGDQGRDTQYF. The CDR3 DNA sequence: TGCAGTGCAGGGGATCAGGGTAGAGATACGCAGTATTTT. The rearrangement links TRBV20-1 to TRBJ2-3; possibly TRBD1 for D (5 bases). Germline V CDR1 and CDR2: DFQATT, SNEGSKA (reference sequence). V shed 6 bases and J shed 5 bases, with 15 bases lying between them. The CDR3 extends over 13 amino acids.

This clonotype was counted ten times or more. The chain couples TRBV6-5 to TRBJ1-5, with 9 bases lining up with TRBD1. Germline V gene sequence: CDR1 MNHEY, CDR2 SVGAGI. With 6 bases clipped from V and 11 bases from J, the junction kept 5 bases outside the gene matches. The CDR3 is 12 residues long. CDR3 amino acids: CASRARTGAQHF. CDR3 DNA sequence: TGTGCCAGCAGGGCGCGGACAGGGGCCCAGCATTTT.

Notes on this clonotype: This is likely an artifact of a read error, given a far larger clone one base away. This sequence joins TRBV2 and TRBJ2-7; tentatively, D is TRBD2 (5 bases). Germline values: CDR1 SNHLY, CDR2 FYNNEI. The CDR3 extends over 15 amino acids. V was clipped by 6 bases and J by 3 bases, with 18 bases between them. The CDR3 sequence: CASSSRGVSFYEQYF. The CDR3 nucleotides read TGTGCCAGCAGCTCCCGGGGAGTTAGCTTCTACGAGCAGTACTTC.

With regard to this clonotype: A far larger clone is one nucleotide away, so this likely arose from a read error. The chain has TRBV7-9 and TRBJ2-1; TRBD1 agrees at 8 bases. This CDR3 region has 16 residues. The V and J ends lost 4 bases and 10 bases, in that order; junction bases with no gene match: 15. Germline assignment: CDR1 SEHNR and CDR2 FQNEAQ (reference sequence). The CDR3 nucleotides are TGTGCCAGCAGCTCCCGGGGCAGGGGGCGTACCTACGAGCAGTTCTTC. Protein product: CASSSRGRGRTYEQFF.

The chain joins TRBV7-9 to TRBJ2-5, with 7 bases that match TRBD1. Germline lookup yields CDR1 SEHNR and CDR2 FQNEAQ (reference sequence). V dropped 3 bases and J dropped 2; count of bases not matched to a gene: 3. CDR3 length: 14 amino acids. The CDR3: CASSFRDSQETQYF. The CDR3 region has the DNA TGTGCCAGCAGCTTTCGGGACAGTCAAGAGACCCAGTACTTC.

This clonotype was observed at least ten times. The chain recombines TRBV6-1 with TRBJ1-2; 11 bases align to TRBD1. Germline V CDR1 and CDR2: MNHNS, SASEGT. The CDR3 spans 15 residues. After removal of 6 bases from V and 3 bases from J, the junction contained 6 bases not matched to a gene. Here the CDR3 DNA reads TGTGCCAGCAGGAGGACAGGGGGCCTTGACTATGGCTACACCTTC. It is translated as CASRRTGGLDYGYTF.

The chain uses TRBV2 and TRBJ2-1; 12 bases agree with TRBD2. Per germline, CDR1 SNHLY and CDR2 FYNNEI. The J segment lost 6 bases and the V segment lost 11 bases, leaving 8 bases of the junction unmatched. The CDR3 length is 14 residues. The CDR3 here is CAGSSGGGINEQFF. Written as DNA, the CDR3 is TGTGCCGGTTCTAGCGGGGGGGGAATCAATGAGCAGTTCTTC. Using reference TRBV2 and TRBJ2-1 for the parts outside the CDR3, the full variable domain is EPEVTQTPSHQVTQMGQEVILRCVPISNHLYFYWYRQILGQKVEFLVSFYNNEISEKSEIFDDQFSVERPDGSNFTLKIRSTKLEDSAMYFCAGSSGGGINEQFFGPGTRLTVL.

This clonotype was detected ten times or more. The chain carries TRBV4-2 and TRBJ2-3, with 8 bases aligning to TRBD1. CDR1 is LGHNA and CDR2 is YNFKEQ in the germline V gene. The CDR3 length is 15 residues. V shed 1 base and J 2 bases; nucleotides not matched to a gene: 2. CDR3 coding DNA: TGTGCCAGCAGCCAAGGGCAGGGGGCCACAGATACGCAGTATTTT. As protein: CASSQGQGATDTQYF.

In its sample, this clonotype was seen many times. J is TRBJ2-2 and V is TRBV6-2 or TRBV6-3; 8 bases line up with TRBD1. Losses at the gene ends were 5 bases for V and 9 bases for J; bases not matched to a gene: 11. The CDR3 loop spans 15 amino acids. Germline V lookup: CDR1 MNHEY, CDR2 SVGEGT. As DNA, the CDR3 is TGTGCCAGCAGTCCCAACTGGACAGGGAACAGGGAGCTGTTTTTT. It encodes CASSPNWTGNRELFF.

Note on this clonotype: This likely came from a read error, as a far larger clone is one base away. This chain uses TRBV6-2 or TRBV6-3 with TRBJ2-4, with TRBD2 identical over 11 bases. The CDR3 length is 21 residues. Germline trimming cut 6 bases from V and 13 bases from J; bases unmatched to any gene: 32. The germline gives CDR1 MNHEY, CDR2 SVGEGT. CDR3 DNA: TGTGCCAGCAGAAAGATAATAGCGGGAGGGCCCTTGGTAGGTTCCTACAATGAGCAGTACTTC. Translated: CASRKIIAGGPLVGSYNEQYF.

This clonotype was observed once. A far bigger clonotype differs at one base, so this is likely a read error. The gene calls are TRBV5-5 and TRBJ1-4; a possible D gene is TRBD1 (6 bases). Germline CDR1 reads SGHKS; CDR2 reads YYEKEE (reference sequence). The CDR3 runs 15 residues. In DNA, the CDR3 is TGTACCAGCAGCCCAGGACAGACCCGAAATGAAAAACTGTTTTTT. The encoded protein is CTSSPGQTRNEKLFF.

CDR3: CASSRASGPGNTIYF. The CDR3 nucleotides are TGTGCCAGCAGTAGGGCCAGCGGGCCTGGAAACACCATATATTTT. This chain joins TRBV6-5 and TRBJ1-3; no reliable D call. Germline V gene sequence: CDR1 MNHEY, CDR2 SVGAGI. V was clipped by 5 bases and J by 2 bases, with 13 bases between them. The CDR3 loop spans 15 amino acids.

This clonotype was counted ten times or more. This sequence joins TRBV12-3 or TRBV12-4 and TRBJ1-5, with unresolved D. This CDR3 has 16 amino acids. Trimming took 3 bases from V and 2 from J, leaving 14 bases between them. The CDR3 region has the DNA TGTGCCAGCAGTTTGGACGGTGGAATCGGCAATCAGCCCCAGCATTTT. Residues: CASSLDGGIGNQPQHF.

V gene TRBV19 combines with J gene TRBJ1-2, with D tentatively TRBD1 (5 bases). V lost 10 bases to trimming and J lost 4 bases, with 19 bases between them. CDR3 length equals 14 residues. The germline V gene encodes CDR1 LNHDA and CDR2 SQIVND (reference sequence). CDR3 DNA sequence: TGTGCCACCACCGGGACGGGACTTCTCTATGGCTACACCTTC. Residues: CATTGTGLLYGYTF.

This clonotype occurred many times. This chain links TRBV19 with TRBJ1-1, with 7 positions matching TRBD1. Germline CDR1 LNHDA, CDR2 SQIVND (reference sequence). There are 14 residues in the CDR3. The V and J ends lost 7 bases and 3 bases, in that order; junction bases with no gene match: 8. The CDR3 spells CASMKGTDHTEAFF. The CDR3 bases are TGTGCCAGTATGAAAGGGACAGACCACACTGAAGCTTTCTTT. Based on the CDR3 plus reference TRBV19 and TRBJ1-1, the full variable domain is DGGITQSPKYLFRKEGQNVTLSCEQNLNHDAMYWYRQDPGQGLRLIYYSQIVNDFQKGDIAEGYSVSREKKESFPLTVTSAQKNPTAFYLCASMKGTDHTEAFFGQGTRLTVV.